A single sample is the source of the 24 T cell receptor beta chains below, sequenced in a study of blood T cell repertoires in COVID-19. The method was immunoSEQ multiplex PCR; TCRdb's version includes in-frame clones alone and lacks a portion of them. The table shows 200,000 to 250,000 clones, with approximately 84% occurring only once. Sequencing was carried out using peripheral blood. The receptors shown here come from a man aged 50 to 59 with acute or convalescent COVID-19.

The rearrangement uses TRBV7-9 and TRBJ1-2, with D unclear. V lost 5 bases, J lost 8 bases, and 12 bases lay in between. CDR3 length: 12 residues. Germline assignment: CDR1 SEHNR and CDR2 FQNEAQ (reference sequence). The CDR3 DNA reads as TGTGCCAGCAGCCTCGGGATCGGCGGCTACACCTTC. As protein: CASSLGIGGYTF.

The chain joins TRBV7-8 to TRBJ2-3; 7 bases align to TRBD2. CDR3 size: 13 residues. Germline assignment: CDR1 SGHVS and CDR2 FQNEAQ. Here the CDR3 reads CAGGSSGSNTQYF. The CDR3 region has the DNA TGTGCGGGCGGGAGTAGCGGGTCTAATACGCAGTATTTT.

The chain uses TRBV6-5 and TRBJ2-3; D is unresolved. The V and J ends lost 6 bases and 10 bases respectively, with 17 bases between them. CDR1 MNHEY and CDR2 SVGAGI come from the germline V gene. This CDR3 is 13 amino acids long. The CDR3: CASSSRPVRAQYF. In nucleotides, the CDR3 is TGTGCCAGCAGCTCACGTCCCGTTCGGGCGCAGTATTTT.

The chain carries TRBV18 and TRBJ1-4; a weak D match, TRBD1 (5 bases). Germline V lookup: CDR1 KGHSH, CDR2 LQKENI. This CDR3 is built from 15 residues. V was trimmed by 1 base and J by 8 bases, leaving 14 bases between them. The CDR3 sequence is CASSPRDSAAEKLFF. In DNA form, the CDR3 reads TGTGCCAGCTCACCACGGGACTCCGCGGCGGAAAAACTGTTTTTT.

The V call is TRBV7-2, the J call TRBJ1-6; a weak D match, TRBD1 (6 bases). CDR3 length equals 14 residues. Germline V gene lookup returns CDR1 SGHTA and CDR2 FQGNSA. V lost 6 bases and J 0 bases, leaving 6 bases between the germline ends. The CDR3 here is CASRDSSYNSPLHF. CDR3 bases: TGTGCCAGCAGGGACAGCTCCTATAATTCACCCCTCCACTTT.

The gene calls are TRBV3-1 (or the pseudogene TRBV3-2) and TRBJ1-5; tentative D call: TRBD1 (5 bases). CDR3 size: 16 residues. Trimming pared 0 bases from V and 7 bases from J, leaving 16 bases between. Germline V gene sequence: CDR1 LGHDT, CDR2 YNNKEL (reference sequence). CDR3 protein: CASSQEQGRAGQPQHF. DNA for the CDR3: TGTGCCAGCAGCCAAGAGCAGGGTAGAGCGGGGCAGCCCCAGCATTTT.

The rearrangement uses TRBV30 and TRBJ1-1, with TRBD1 matching over 9 bases. J gave up 6 bases and V 3 bases, and 8 bases lay outside the gene matches. CDR1 and CDR2 from the germline V gene are GTSNPN and SVGIG (reference sequence). This CDR3 has 14 amino acids. The CDR3 bases are TGTGCCTGGAGGCTAGTCGGACAGGGGTCTGAAGCTTTCTTT. Translated, it gives CAWRLVGQGSEAFF. The whole variable domain, filled in from reference TRBV30 and TRBJ1-1, reads SQTIHQWPATLVQPVGSPLSLECTVEGTSNPNLYWYRQAAGRGLQLLFYSVGIGQISSEVPQNLSASRPQDRQFILSSKKLLLSDSGFYLCAWRLVGQGSEAFFGQGTRLTVV.

The rearrangement joins TRBV12-5 to TRBJ2-4; 7 nucleotides line up with TRBD1. Germline V gene lookup returns CDR1 LGHNT and CDR2 FRNRAP. V shed 6 bases, J shed 8 bases, and the junction held 13 bases outside the gene matches. The CDR3 totals 15 residues. The CDR3 loop is CASGRGQHFKDIQYF. The CDR3 DNA follows: TGTGCTAGTGGCCGGGGACAGCACTTTAAGGACATTCAGTACTTC.

This clone showed up just once. This chain uses TRBV27 with TRBJ2-2; unclear D gene. Germline CDR1 reads MNHEY; CDR2 reads SMNVEV (reference sequence). V was shortened by 0 bases and J by 4 bases, with 12 bases between the two germline ends. The CDR3 spans 16 residues. CDR3 loop: CASSLSKDTLTGELFF. The CDR3 region has the DNA TGTGCCAGCAGTTTATCGAAAGACACCCTCACCGGGGAGCTGTTTTTT.

The chain joins TRBV19 to TRBJ2-5; 7 bases map to TRBD1. J gave up 1 base and V 9 bases, and 11 bases lay outside the gene matches. The CDR3 contains 15 residues. Looked up from germline, CDR1 is LNHDA and CDR2 is SQIVND (reference sequence). The CDR3 nucleotides are TGTGCCAGGTCCGAAGGGGGCCGCCCCCAAGAGACCCAGTACTTC. Translating it yields CARSEGGRPQETQYF.

V and J are TRBV6-5 and TRBJ2-7; TRBD1 agrees at 7 bases. The J segment lost 2 bases and the V segment lost 7 bases, leaving 5 bases of the junction unmatched. CDR1 MNHEY and CDR2 SVGAGI come from the germline V gene. The CDR3 has 13 residues. CDR3 residues: CASNRQGPYEQYF. As DNA, the CDR3 is TGTGCCAGCAACCGACAGGGCCCCTACGAGCAGTACTTC.

This CDR3 is CASSVGSRREKLFF. CDR3 sequence (DNA): TGTGCCAGCAGTGTTGGCAGTCGAAGAGAAAAACTGTTTTTT. This chain connects TRBV2 to TRBJ1-4; D is ambiguous. The CDR3 is 14 residues long. The germline V gene encodes CDR1 SNHLY and CDR2 FYNNEI. Trimming took 4 bases from V and 8 from J, leaving 14 bases between them.

This clone appeared many times. V gene TRBV11-2 combines with J gene TRBJ1-1; D is unclear. The CDR3 has 13 amino acids. The V end lost 2 bases, the J end lost 5 bases, and 9 bases lay between the germline ends. CDR1 is SGHAT, CDR2 FQNNGV, per germline. This CDR3 is CASSLLSRTEAFF. CDR3 coding DNA: TGTGCCAGCAGCTTACTCTCCCGGACTGAAGCTTTCTTT. Combining the CDR3 with reference TRBV11-2 and TRBJ1-1 gives the whole variable domain EAGVAQSPRYKIIEKRQSVAFWCNPISGHATLYWYQQILGQGPKLLIQFQNNGVVDDSQLPKDRFSAERLKGVDSTLKIQPAKLEDSAVYLCASSLLSRTEAFFGQGTRLTVV.

This clone was seen more than once but under ten times. The chain joins TRBV19 to TRBJ1-1, with D tentatively TRBD1 (6 bases). The germline V gene has CDR1 LNHDA and CDR2 SQIVND (reference sequence). The V and J ends lost 4 bases and 4 bases respectively, with 13 bases between them. The CDR3 loop spans 14 amino acids. The CDR3 region is CASSTLTGGTEAFF. In DNA form, the CDR3 reads TGTGCCAGTAGTACTTTGACAGGCGGCACTGAAGCTTTCTTT.

This rearrangement joins TRBV12-3 or TRBV12-4 to TRBJ1-2; 7 nucleotides line up with TRBD1. The V segment lost 6 bases and the J segment 6 bases; nucleotides outside the gene matches: 7. CDR3 length: 13 residues. The CDR3 spells CASRGQSGHGYTF. The CDR3 DNA reads TGTGCCAGCAGGGGACAGTCGGGGCATGGCTACACCTTC.

The rearrangement links TRBV18 to TRBJ2-7, with D possibly being TRBD2 (6 bases). Trimming shortened V by 0 bases and J by 3 bases, and 21 bases separated the two germline ends. The germline gives CDR1 KGHSH, CDR2 LQKENI. CDR3 length equals 18 residues. The CDR3 sequence is CASSPPRAGQGGLYEQYF. As DNA, the CDR3 is TGTGCCAGCTCACCACCGAGGGCGGGGCAGGGTGGCCTCTACGAGCAGTACTTC.

The rearrangement uses TRBV13 and TRBJ1-6; TRBD1 is a possible D gene (6 bases). The germline V gene has CDR1 PRHDT and CDR2 FYEKMQ (reference sequence). Trimming stripped 5 bases from V and 10 bases from J, with 18 bases between. This CDR3 region has 15 residues. CDR3 in amino acids: CASSKTGILGSPLHF. The CDR3 DNA is TGTGCCAGCAGCAAAACAGGGATTTTAGGGTCACCCCTCCACTTT.

The chain employs TRBV2 and TRBJ2-1, with TRBD1 matching over 7 bases. V was clipped by 7 bases and J by 7 bases; unmatched bases: 4. CDR1 is SNHLY, CDR2 FYNNEI, per germline. This CDR3 has 12 amino acids. CDR3 DNA sequence: TGTGCCAGCAACGAACAGGGGAATGAGCAGTTCTTC. Translating gives CASNEQGNEQFF.

This clone was found once. The chain has TRBV29-1 and TRBJ1-4; possibly TRBD1 for D (6 bases). V lost 7 bases to trimming and J lost 8 bases, with 14 bases between them. This CDR3 contains 12 residues. CDR1 is SQVTM and CDR2 is ANQGSEA in the germline V gene. CDR3 bases: TGCAGCGGTTTACAGGGAAACGAAAAACTGTTTTTT. Amino acids: CSGLQGNEKLFF.

This clone has more than one count but fewer than ten. The chain employs TRBV10-3 and TRBJ2-7; no definite D call. CDR3 length: 11 residues. V was cut by 8 bases and J by 4 bases, with 9 bases left in between. In germline, CDR1 is ENHRY, CDR2 SYGVKD. CDR3 bases: TGTGCCATCCTCCAGGATTACGAGCAGTACTTC. Amino acid sequence: CAILQDYEQYF.

The chain is built from TRBV7-9 and TRBJ2-6; 10 nucleotides agree with TRBD1. J gave up 2 bases and V 5 bases, and 6 bases lay outside the gene matches. Germline V CDR1 and CDR2: SEHNR, FQNEAQ (reference sequence). This CDR3 region has 17 residues. CDR3 protein: CASSPRDRGTGANVLTF. Here the CDR3 DNA reads TGTGCCAGCAGCCCCCGGGACAGGGGCACTGGGGCCAACGTCCTGACTTTC. The full variable domain, in which reference TRBV7-9 and TRBJ2-6 provide the parts outside the CDR3, is DTGVSQNPRHKITKRGQNVTFRCDPISEHNRLYWYRQTLGQGPEFLTYFQNEAQLEKSRLLSDRFSAERPKGSFSTLEIQRTEQGDSAMYLCASSPRDRGTGANVLTFGAGSRLTVL.

This clone was seen at least ten times. The chain recombines TRBV4-1 with TRBJ2-5; TRBD1 matches at 7 bases. The CDR3 has 16 residues. The V segment lost 2 bases and the J segment 4 bases; nucleotides outside the gene matches: 10. From germline, CDR1 is MGHRA and CDR2 YSYEKL. CDR3 region: CASSQMRGRAVETQYF. The CDR3 DNA follows: TGCGCCAGCAGCCAAATGAGGGGGCGAGCTGTAGAGACCCAGTACTTC.

This clone was counted ten times or more. The gene calls are TRBV5-4 and TRBJ2-2, with 9 bases fitting TRBD2. This CDR3 comprises 16 residues. V was clipped by 6 bases and J by 7 bases; unmatched bases: 13. Germline CDR1 SGHNT, CDR2 YYREEE (reference sequence). The CDR3 nucleotides are TGTGCCAGCACCCGGTACCTAGCGGGATCCGTCGGGGAGCTGTTTTTT. This codes for CASTRYLAGSVGELFF.

This chain links TRBV6-5 with TRBJ1-2, with D perhaps matching TRBD1 (6 bases). The germline gives CDR1 MNHEY, CDR2 SVGAGI. The V and J ends lost 6 bases and 2 bases respectively, with 10 bases between them. This CDR3 comprises 13 residues. CDR3 nucleotide sequence: TGTGCCAGCAGCCCGGACAGAAACTATGGCTACACCTTC. Protein product: CASSPDRNYGYTF.